This passage covers 4 T cell receptor beta chains from one sample sequenced in a study of OX40 agonist ivuxolimab in advanced cancers. Using immunoSEQ multiplex PCR, the repertoire was profiled, and TCRdb retains in-frame clones only, with some absent. Here the sample spans roughly 46,000 clones, around nine tenths being singletons. The input for sequencing was CD4+ or CD8+ T cells sorted from blood, taken in a trial of the OX40 agonist ivuxolimab. These receptors all come from an adult with an advanced solid tumor such as melanoma, head and neck, liver or kidney cancer.

The V gene is TRBV5-5, the J gene TRBJ2-7; a possible D gene is TRBD2 (5 bases). Germline CDR1 is SGHKS and CDR2 is YYEKEE (reference sequence). The V end lost 4 bases, the J end lost 2 bases, and 19 bases lay between the germline ends. The CDR3 runs 16 residues. CDR3 in amino acids: CASSRGLSGMAYEQYF. In nucleotides, the CDR3 is TGTGCCAGCAGCCGCGGCCTTTCCGGGATGGCCTACGAGCAGTACTTC.

CDR3 coding DNA: TGTGCCAGCAGTTTATGGGGAGCTCCAGATACGCAGTATTTT. This sequence encodes CASSLWGAPDTQYF. The genes are TRBV28 and TRBJ2-3; maybe TRBD2 (5 bases). The CDR3 consists of 14 residues. V was trimmed by 0 bases and J by 4 bases, leaving 8 bases between them. In germline, CDR1 is MDHEN, CDR2 SYDVKM.

The chain carries TRBV28 and TRBJ1-2; D unresolved. CDR1 is MDHEN and CDR2 is SYDVKM in the germline V gene. This CDR3 is built from 12 residues. The ends were cut back, 6 bases at V and 4 bases at J, with 9 bases in the middle. This CDR3 is CASRMLAYGYTF. The CDR3 nucleotides read TGTGCCAGCAGGATGTTGGCCTATGGCTACACCTTC.

The chain employs TRBV4-2 and TRBJ2-1; TRBD1 aligns across 11 bases. V shed 5 bases, J shed 3 bases, and the junction held 3 bases outside the gene matches. Germline V gene lookup returns CDR1 LGHNA and CDR2 YNFKEQ. The CDR3 length is 15 residues. Here the CDR3 DNA reads TGTGCCAGCAGCGCCGGGACAGGGGGCTACAATGAGCAGTTCTTC. Translating gives CASSAGTGGYNEQFF.